The clone carrying this TCR beta chain showed up just a few times. Its target is unknown. The record originates from a study of T cell repertoires in cytomegalovirus infection. Across the study: As its CMV epitopes, the study selected recently identified HLA-C-restricted and well-studied HLA-B-restricted targets. Public signatures in TCR beta pointed to CMV infection and matching HLA type.

The study, taken as a whole, reports: CMV-specific TCR beta clonotypes restricted by HLA-C were the ones dominating the ex vivo response. Cumulative frequency (of public TCR beta family members) identified carriers of CMV plus the relevant HLA.

TCRdb redid the calling of the reads with MiXCR, one entry per CDR3 protein. Found here are 900,000 to 950,000 distinct CDR3 sequences, approximately 31% of them singletons; the top ten hold more than 12%. Germline V gene data show CDR1 as DFQATT and CDR2 as SNEGSKA (reference sequence). V was shortened by 0 bases and J by 1 base, with 12 bases between the two germline ends. This CDR3 spans 15 amino acids. This clonotype was sampled from a human donor in good health (CMV status not recorded). Some clones in this sample may be carry-over from other donors' samples. The chain carries TRBV20-1 and TRBJ2-5; no firm D call. Here the sequenced sample was cultured CD8+ T cells from PBMCs, taken from culture after CMV antigen stimulation. The CDR3 spells CSARDPWAFQETQYF. The CDR3 region has the DNA TGCAGTGCTAGAGATCCTTGGGCCTTCCAAGAGACCCAGTACTTC.